This T cell receptor (beta chain) was found in a study of cytomegalovirus exposure and HLA in healthy donors. This clone has only one observation. Its specificity is unknown. V lost 5 bases and J 3 bases, leaving 11 bases between the germline ends. Germline assignment: CDR1 SGHTA and CDR2 FQGNSA. The CDR3 loop spans 13 amino acids. General study findings and limits: Among TCR beta chains, those listed as cytomegalovirus-associated numbered over 150.

TCRdb's copy holds only in-frame clones and misses some; the assay was immunoSEQ multiplex PCR. The table has a few hundred thousand clones, roughly 88% seen once. The V gene is TRBV7-2, the J gene TRBJ2-7; D is unclear. This TCR derives from a woman aged 30 to 39 in good health and CMV-seronegative. The sample comprised PBMCs. In DNA form, the CDR3 reads TGTGCCAGCAGCATCAAACCCGGCTACGAGCAGTACTTC. Its protein is CASSIKPGYEQYF.